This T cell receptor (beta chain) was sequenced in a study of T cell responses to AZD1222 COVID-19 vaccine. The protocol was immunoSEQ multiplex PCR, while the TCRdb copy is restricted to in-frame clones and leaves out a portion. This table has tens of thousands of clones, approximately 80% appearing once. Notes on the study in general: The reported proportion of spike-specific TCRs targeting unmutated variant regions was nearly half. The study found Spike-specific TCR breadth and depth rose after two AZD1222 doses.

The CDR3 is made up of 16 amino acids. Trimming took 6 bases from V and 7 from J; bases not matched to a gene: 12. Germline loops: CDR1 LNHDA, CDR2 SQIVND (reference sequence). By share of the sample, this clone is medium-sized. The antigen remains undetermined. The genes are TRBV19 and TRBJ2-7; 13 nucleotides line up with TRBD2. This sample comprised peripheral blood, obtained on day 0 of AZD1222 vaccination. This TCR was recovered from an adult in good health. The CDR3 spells CASSNFGLAGDREQYF. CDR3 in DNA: TGTGCCAGTAGCAATTTTGGACTAGCGGGAGATCGGGAGCAGTACTTC.